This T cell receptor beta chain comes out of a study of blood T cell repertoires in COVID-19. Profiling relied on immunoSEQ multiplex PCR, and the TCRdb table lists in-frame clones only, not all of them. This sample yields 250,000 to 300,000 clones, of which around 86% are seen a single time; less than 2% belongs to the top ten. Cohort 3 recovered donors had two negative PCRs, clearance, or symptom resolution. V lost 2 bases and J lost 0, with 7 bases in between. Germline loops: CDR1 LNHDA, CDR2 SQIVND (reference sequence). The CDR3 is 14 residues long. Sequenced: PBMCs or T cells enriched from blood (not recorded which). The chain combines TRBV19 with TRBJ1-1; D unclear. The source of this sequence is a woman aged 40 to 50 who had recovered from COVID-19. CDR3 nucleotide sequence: TGTGCCAGTAGTATATCACAGTTGAACACTGAAGCTTTCTTT. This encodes CASSISQLNTEAFF.